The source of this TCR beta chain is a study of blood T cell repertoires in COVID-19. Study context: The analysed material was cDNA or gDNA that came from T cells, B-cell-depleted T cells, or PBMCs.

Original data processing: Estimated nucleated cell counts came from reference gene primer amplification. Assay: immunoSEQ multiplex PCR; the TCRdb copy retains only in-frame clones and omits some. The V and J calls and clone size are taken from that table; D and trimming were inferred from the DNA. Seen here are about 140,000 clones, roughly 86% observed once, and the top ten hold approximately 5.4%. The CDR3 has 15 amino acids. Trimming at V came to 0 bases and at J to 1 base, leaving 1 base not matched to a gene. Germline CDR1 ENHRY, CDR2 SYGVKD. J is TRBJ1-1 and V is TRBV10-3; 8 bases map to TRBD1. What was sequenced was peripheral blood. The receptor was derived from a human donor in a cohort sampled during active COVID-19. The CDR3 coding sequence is TGTGCCATCAGTGAGTCGGGACAGGCGAACACTGAAGCTTTCTTT. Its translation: CAISESGQANTEAFF.